The clone carrying this TCR beta chain showed up many times. The TCRbeta library incorporated unique molecular identifiers. MiXCR was run by TCRdb on the PCR reads, yielding one entry per CDR3 protein. The sample shows around 480,000 distinct CDR3 sequences, about 30% of them seen only once. Germline V gene data show CDR1 as MRHNA and CDR2 as SNTAGT. The CDR3 has 15 amino acids. V lost 4 bases to trimming and J lost 1 base; unmatched junction nucleotides: 4. This entry comes from a study of T-cell reconstitution after alpha-beta-depleted transplantation in children. This clonotype was obtained from a human donor who donated a stem cell graft to a child with aplastic anemia. This chain links TRBV6-4 with TRBJ2-1; 7 bases fit TRBD2. Sequencing used PBMCs from the stem cell graft donor, obtained from the stem cell graft. This CDR3 is CASSVGAGSYNEQFF. DNA of the CDR3: TGTGCCAGCAGTGTGGGAGCGGGGTCCTACAATGAGCAGTTCTTC.